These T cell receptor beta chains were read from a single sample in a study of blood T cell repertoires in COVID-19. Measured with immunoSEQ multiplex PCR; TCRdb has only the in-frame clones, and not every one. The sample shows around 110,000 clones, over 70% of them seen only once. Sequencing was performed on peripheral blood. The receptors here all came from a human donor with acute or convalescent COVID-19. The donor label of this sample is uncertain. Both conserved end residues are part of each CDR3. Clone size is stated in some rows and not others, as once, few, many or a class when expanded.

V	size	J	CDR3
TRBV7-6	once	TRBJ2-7	CASSSPSLLNEQYF
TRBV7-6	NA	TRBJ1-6	CASSLGQIYNSPLHF
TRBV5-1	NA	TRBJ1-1	CASTRTGPNTEAFF
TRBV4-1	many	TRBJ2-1	CASSRGTGGRDEQFF
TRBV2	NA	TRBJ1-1	CAIRDSLNTEAFF
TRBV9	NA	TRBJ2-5	CASSVGSAGQETQYF
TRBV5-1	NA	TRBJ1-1	CASSSQGTSTEAFF
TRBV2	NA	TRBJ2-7	CASKLRGGPYEQYF
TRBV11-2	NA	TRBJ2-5	CASSFPGTPEYF
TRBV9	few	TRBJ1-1	CASSQGAGNGEAFF
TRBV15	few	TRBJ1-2	CATSRDTGVYGYTF
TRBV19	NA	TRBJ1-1	CASSQGVTEAFF
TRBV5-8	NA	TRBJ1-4	CASSLRGQPNEKLFF
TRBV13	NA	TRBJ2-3	CASSQRTSGGPEASTDTQYF
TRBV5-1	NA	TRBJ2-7	CASSLPGQGTTYEQYF
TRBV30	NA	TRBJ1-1	CAWRQGARTEAFF
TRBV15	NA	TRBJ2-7	CATSRTAAYEQYF
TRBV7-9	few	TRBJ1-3	CASSVQGRNTIYF
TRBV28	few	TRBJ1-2	CASTYRDSQDYGYTF
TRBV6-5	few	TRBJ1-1	CASSRQGAGGEAFF
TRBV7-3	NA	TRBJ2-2	CASSSQGLAGGAGELFF
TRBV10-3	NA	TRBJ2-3	CAITDRGSTDTQYF
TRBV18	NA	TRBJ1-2	CASSPMGQGVYGYTF
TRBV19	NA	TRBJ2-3	CASKRRGSSTDTQYF
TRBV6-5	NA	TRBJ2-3	CASMSGGAAVTQYF
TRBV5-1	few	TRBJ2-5	CASAGGETQYF
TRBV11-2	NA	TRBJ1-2	CASSSTGTGGYTF
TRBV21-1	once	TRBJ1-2	CASSKATYRGLNYGYTF
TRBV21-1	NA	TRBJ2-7	CASSKVPTEPYEQYF
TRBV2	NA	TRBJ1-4	CASRIEINEKLFF
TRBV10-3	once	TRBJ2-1	CAIGRDTSYNEQFF
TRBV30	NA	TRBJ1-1	CAWSTTGRTEAFF
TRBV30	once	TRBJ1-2	CAWRSGGHRRAFGYTF
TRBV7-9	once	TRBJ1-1	CASSLGLTLTGNTEAFF
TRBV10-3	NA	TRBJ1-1	CAISDSRDEAFF
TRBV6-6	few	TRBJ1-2	CITAENYGYTF
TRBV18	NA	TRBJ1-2	CASSPRGSDGYTF
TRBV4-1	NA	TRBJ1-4	CASSQGRARANEKLFF
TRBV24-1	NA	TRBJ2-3	CATRGVFETDTQYF
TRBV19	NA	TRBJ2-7	CASSIRLAGASEQYF
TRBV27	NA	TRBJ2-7	CASSFVGKAYEQYF
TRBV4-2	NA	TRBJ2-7	CASSQESLAGAAYEQYF
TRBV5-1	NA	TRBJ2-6	CASSLGDRVSGANVLTF
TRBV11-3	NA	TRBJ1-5	CASSPGTGVYQPQHF
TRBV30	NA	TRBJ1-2	CAWTTGTGAYGYTF
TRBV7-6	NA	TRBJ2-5	CASSLRREAQYF
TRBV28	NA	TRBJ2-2	CASTPDFGTTGSTGELFF
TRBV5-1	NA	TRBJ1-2	CTSSPDGQLNYGYTF
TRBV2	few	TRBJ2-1	CASLLAGGVNEQFF
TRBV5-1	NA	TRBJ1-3	CASSSRQAHSGNTIYF
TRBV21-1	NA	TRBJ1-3	CASSSRQGTSGNTIYF
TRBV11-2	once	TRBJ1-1	CASSPNRWGSEAFF
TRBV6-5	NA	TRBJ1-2	CASSSGSYGYTF
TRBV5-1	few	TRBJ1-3	CASSPSHGGSGNTIYF
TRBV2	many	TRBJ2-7	CASSDRQGYEQYF